This passage covers 8 T cell receptor beta chains from one sample sequenced in a study of blood T cell repertoires in COVID-19. The assay was immunoSEQ multiplex PCR, and TCRdb's table has in-frame clones only and misses some. The sample lists more than 95,000 clones, about four fifths occurring once. Source material: peripheral blood. The receptors were sampled from a woman between 70 and 85 years old with acute or convalescent COVID-19.

This clone came up once. The chain joins TRBV5-8 to TRBJ1-6; 7 nucleotides align to TRBD1. Trimming cost V 0 bases and J 7 bases; bases outside gene matches: 4. CDR1 is SGHTS, CDR2 YDEGEE, per germline. The CDR3 spans 15 residues. CDR3 protein: CASSLDGTANSPLHF. The CDR3 bases are TGTGCCAGCAGCTTGGATGGGACAGCGAATTCACCCCTCCACTTT. Drawing the rest from reference TRBV5-8 and TRBJ1-6, the complete variable domain is EAGVTQSPTHLIKTRGQQATLRCSPISGHTSVYWYQQALGLGLQFLLWYDEGEERNRGNFPPRFSGRQFPNYSSELNVNALELEDSALYLCASSLDGTANSPLHFGNGTRLTVT.

This clone was seen ten or more times. The chain uses TRBV10-2 and TRBJ1-5, with no clear D. The CDR3 totals 14 residues. Germline CDR1 reads WSHSY; CDR2 reads SAAADI. V gave up 0 bases and J gave up 4 bases, with 7 bases separating them. The CDR3 DNA reads as TGCGCCAGCAGTGAGTCGGGCACGAATCAGCCCCAGCATTTT. Its translation is CASSESGTNQPQHF.

CDR3 sequence reads: CAWSVGTAEETQYF. CDR3 sequence (DNA): TGTGCCTGGAGTGTAGGGACAGCCGAAGAGACCCAGTACTTC. This chain joins TRBV30 and TRBJ2-5, with TRBD1 matching over 7 bases. CDR1 and CDR2 (germline): GTSNPN, SVGIG (reference sequence). Unmatched junction bases numbered 4, after V lost 0 bases and J lost 3 bases. The CDR3 loop spans 14 amino acids.

The rearrangement links TRBV4-2 to TRBJ2-3; 8 bases are shared with TRBD2. This CDR3 region has 15 residues. Germline-derived CDR1 and CDR2 are LGHNA and YNFKEQ. Trimming cost V 4 bases and J 7 bases; bases outside gene matches: 10. The CDR3 loop reads CASSPGLDDWNTQYF. CDR3 bases: TGTGCCAGCAGCCCGGGACTAGACGACTGGAATACGCAGTATTTT.

J is TRBJ1-2 and V is TRBV3-1 (or the pseudogene TRBV3-2); D not certain. CDR1 LGHDT and CDR2 YNNKEL come from the germline V gene (reference sequence). The ends were cut back, 3 bases at V and 8 bases at J, with 7 bases in the middle. The CDR3 has 11 amino acids. CDR3 amino acids: CASSHGLGYTF. For the CDR3, the DNA is TGTGCCAGCAGCCACGGTCTAGGCTACACCTTC.

This clone appeared a single time. The V gene is TRBV7-9, the J gene TRBJ2-5; no clear D gene. Trimming took 2 bases from V and 2 from J, leaving 18 bases between them. The germline V gene has CDR1 SEHNR and CDR2 FQNEAQ (reference sequence). The CDR3 runs to 17 residues. In DNA, the CDR3 is TGTGCCAGCAGCTTAAGTGAGTCCCACCGAAATCAAGAGACCCAGTACTTC. Protein: CASSLSESHRNQETQYF. The variable domain in full, with the rest retrieved from reference TRBV7-9 and TRBJ2-5, is DTGVSQNPRHKITKRGQNVTFRCDPISEHNRLYWYRQTLGQGPEFLTYFQNEAQLEKSRLLSDRFSAERPKGSFSTLEIQRTEQGDSAMYLCASSLSESHRNQETQYFGPGTRLLVL.

V usage is TRBV2 and J usage is TRBJ1-5, with no clear D. The CDR3 contains 16 residues. V was pared by 4 bases and J by 3 bases, with 16 bases between. Germline assignment: CDR1 SNHLY and CDR2 FYNNEI. The chain's CDR3 is CASSGLTGEYNQPQHF. CDR3 nucleotide sequence: TGTGCCAGCAGTGGCCTGACGGGAGAATACAATCAGCCCCAGCATTTT.

This chain links TRBV6-5 with TRBJ2-7; TRBD1 might be the D (6 bases). The CDR3 contains 12 residues. The V gene lost 6 bases and the J gene lost 4 bases, with 10 bases spanning the gap. Germline V gives CDR1 MNHEY, CDR2 SVGAGI. The CDR3 protein is CASSKTGYEQYF. The CDR3 region has the DNA TGTGCCAGCAGCAAGACAGGTTACGAGCAGTACTTC.